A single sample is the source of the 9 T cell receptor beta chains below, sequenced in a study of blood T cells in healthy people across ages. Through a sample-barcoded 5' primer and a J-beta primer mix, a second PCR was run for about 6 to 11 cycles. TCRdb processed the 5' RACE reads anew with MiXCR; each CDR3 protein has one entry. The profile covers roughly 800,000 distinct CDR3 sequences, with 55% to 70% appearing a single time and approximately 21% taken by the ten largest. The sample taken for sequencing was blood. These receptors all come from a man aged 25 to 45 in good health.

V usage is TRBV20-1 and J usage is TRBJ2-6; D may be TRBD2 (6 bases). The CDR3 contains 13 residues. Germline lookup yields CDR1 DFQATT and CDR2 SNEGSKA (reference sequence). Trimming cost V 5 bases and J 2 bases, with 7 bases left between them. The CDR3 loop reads CSAWTTGANVLTF. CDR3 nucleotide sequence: TGCAGTGCTTGGACTACTGGGGCCAACGTCCTGACTTTC.

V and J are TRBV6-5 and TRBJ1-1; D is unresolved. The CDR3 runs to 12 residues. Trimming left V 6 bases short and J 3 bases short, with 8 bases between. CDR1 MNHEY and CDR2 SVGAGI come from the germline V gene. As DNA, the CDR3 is TGTGCCAGCAGGGCAGGCTACACTGAAGCTTTCTTT. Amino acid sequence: CASRAGYTEAFF.

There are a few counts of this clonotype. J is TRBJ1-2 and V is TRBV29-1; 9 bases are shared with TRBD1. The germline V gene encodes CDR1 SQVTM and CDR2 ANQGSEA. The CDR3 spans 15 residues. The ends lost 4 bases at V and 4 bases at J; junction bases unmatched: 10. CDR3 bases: TGCAGCGTTGTGGGGGACGCGGGACAGGGCTATGGCTACACCTTC. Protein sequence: CSVVGDAGQGYGYTF.

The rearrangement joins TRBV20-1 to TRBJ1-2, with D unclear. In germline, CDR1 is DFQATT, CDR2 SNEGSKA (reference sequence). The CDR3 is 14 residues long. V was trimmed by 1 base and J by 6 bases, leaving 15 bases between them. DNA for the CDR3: TGCAGTGCTAGAGGCATTACACCGGGAGATGGCTACACCTTC. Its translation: CSARGITPGDGYTF.

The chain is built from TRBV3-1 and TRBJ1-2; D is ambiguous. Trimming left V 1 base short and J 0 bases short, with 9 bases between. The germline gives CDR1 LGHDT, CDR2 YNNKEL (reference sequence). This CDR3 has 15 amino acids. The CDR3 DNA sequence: TGTGCCAGCAGCCAAGCCGGAGTTACTAACTATGGCTACACCTTC. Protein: CASSQAGVTNYGYTF.

In nucleotides, the CDR3 is TGCATGGTCGGTACAAGGGCTAACTATGGCTACACCTTC. Its protein product is CMVGTRANYGYTF. The chain uses TRBV20-1 and TRBJ1-2; no reliable D call. This CDR3 has 13 residues. Germline values: CDR1 DFQATT, CDR2 SNEGSKA (reference sequence).

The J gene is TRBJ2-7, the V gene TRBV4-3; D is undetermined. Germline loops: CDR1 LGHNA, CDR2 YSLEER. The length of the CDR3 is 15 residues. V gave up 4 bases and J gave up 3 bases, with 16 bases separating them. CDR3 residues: CASSPDASGGYEQYF. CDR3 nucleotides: TGCGCCAGCAGCCCAGACGCCTCGGGCGGCTACGAGCAGTACTTC.

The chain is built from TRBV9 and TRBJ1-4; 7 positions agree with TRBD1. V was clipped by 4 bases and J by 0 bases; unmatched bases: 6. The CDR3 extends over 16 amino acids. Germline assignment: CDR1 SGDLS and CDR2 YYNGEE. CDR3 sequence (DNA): TGTGCCAGCAGCTTTGGACAGGAGGCAACTAATGAAAAACTGTTTTTT. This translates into CASSFGQEATNEKLFF. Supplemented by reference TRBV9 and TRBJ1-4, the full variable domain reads DSGVTQTPKHLITATGQRVTLRCSPRSGDLSVYWYQQSLDQGLQFLIQYYNGEERAKGNILERFSAQQFPDLHSELNLSSLELGDSALYFCASSFGQEATNEKLFFGSGTQLSVL.

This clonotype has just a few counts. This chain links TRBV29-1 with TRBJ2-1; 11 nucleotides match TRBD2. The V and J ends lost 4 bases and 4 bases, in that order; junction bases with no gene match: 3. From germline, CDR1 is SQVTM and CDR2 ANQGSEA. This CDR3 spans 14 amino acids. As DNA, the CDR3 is TGCAGCGTTGCCCTAGCGGGAGGTTACAATGAGCAGTTCTTC. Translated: CSVALAGGYNEQFF.